This entry is about one TCR beta chain. As yet, its antigen is unknown. This table comes from immunoSEQ multiplex PCR, and its TCRdb copy is limited to in-frame clones, with some not included. The sample holds 800,000 to 1,200,000 clones, 78% seen once. The record originates from a study of shared clonotypes between healthy human individuals. V lost 3 bases and J 8 bases, leaving 16 bases between the germline ends. This CDR3 comprises 14 residues. Germline loops: CDR1 MNHEY, CDR2 SMNVEV (reference sequence). Study conclusions and caveats: The study generally estimated greater richness for naive than memory subsets. Sharing across four donors was seen in around 5% of naive CD4 clonotypes.

The sequence was obtained from a man aged 18 to 35 in good health. Some clones in this sample may be carry-over from other donors' samples. Material: memory CD4+ T cells from PBMCs. The subset is: CD45RA-negative fraction. This chain joins TRBV27 and TRBJ1-2, with D possibly matching TRBD1 (6 bases). CDR3 loop: CASSFTDSPRGYTF. The CDR3 DNA follows: TGTGCCAGCAGTTTCACGGACAGTCCTAGGGGCTACACCTTC.